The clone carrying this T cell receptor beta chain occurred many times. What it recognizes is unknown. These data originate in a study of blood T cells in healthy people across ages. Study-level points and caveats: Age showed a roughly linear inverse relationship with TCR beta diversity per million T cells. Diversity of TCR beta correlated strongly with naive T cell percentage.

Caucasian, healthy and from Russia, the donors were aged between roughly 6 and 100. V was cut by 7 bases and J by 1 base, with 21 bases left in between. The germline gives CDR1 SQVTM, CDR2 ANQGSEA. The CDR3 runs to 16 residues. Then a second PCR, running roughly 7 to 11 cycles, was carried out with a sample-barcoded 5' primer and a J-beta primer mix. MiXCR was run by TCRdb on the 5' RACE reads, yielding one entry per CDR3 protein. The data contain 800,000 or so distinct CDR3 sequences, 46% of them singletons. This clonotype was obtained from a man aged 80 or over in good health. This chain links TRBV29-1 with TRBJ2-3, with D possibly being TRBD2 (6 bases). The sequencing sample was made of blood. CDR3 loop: CSAMGDNWRGTDTQYF. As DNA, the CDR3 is TGCAGCGCCATGGGGGATAACTGGAGGGGCACAGATACGCAGTATTTT.